This T cell receptor (beta chain) was recorded in a study of T cell responses to AZD1222 COVID-19 vaccine. Comment on this clone: Its target is not known.

The assay was immunoSEQ multiplex PCR, and TCRdb's table has in-frame clones only and misses some. The sample holds about 140,000 clones. CDR3 length equals 15 residues. Germline V gives CDR1 MNHEY, CDR2 SMNVEV (reference sequence). V shed 5 bases and J 2 bases; nucleotides not matched to a gene: 3. Regarding the study as a whole: Only a handful of AZD1222 recipients were seropositive at baseline. Reports indicate that nearly half of spike-specific TCRs are directed at unmutated variant regions.

The chain uses TRBV27 and TRBJ2-6; the match to TRBD2 covers 7 bases. This TCR came from an adult in good health. The specimen sequenced was peripheral blood. CDR3 residues: CASSVRGAGANVLTF. In DNA form, the CDR3 reads TGTGCCAGCAGTGTCCGGGGGGCTGGGGCCAACGTCCTGACTTTC.